This entry lists 30 T cell receptor beta chains sequenced from one sample in a study of cytomegalovirus exposure and HLA in healthy donors. Produced via immunoSEQ multiplex PCR; TCRdb's table is partial and in-frame only. The sample holds 150,000 to 200,000 clones; around 81% are singletons and the top ten take around 2.5%. Sequencing was performed on PBMCs. The source is a man in his thirties or forties in good health and CMV-seropositive.

This clone appeared a single time. The rearrangement uses TRBV19 and TRBJ2-7; 8 nucleotides align to TRBD1. Losses at the gene ends were 5 bases for V and 2 bases for J; bases not matched to a gene: 8. Germline CDR1 LNHDA, CDR2 SQIVND (reference sequence). The CDR3 consists of 15 residues. The CDR3, as DNA: TGTGCCAGTAGTCCCCGTGACAGGGGTCCCTACGAGCAGTACTTC. It codes for CASSPRDRGPYEQYF.

The chain combines TRBV10-1 with TRBJ1-2; 9 positions match TRBD1. Germline-derived CDR1 and CDR2 are WNHNN and SYGVQD (reference sequence). The CDR3 length is 13 residues. V shed 3 bases, J shed 5 bases, and the junction held 1 base outside the gene matches. The CDR3 DNA reads as TGCGCCAGCAGTGAAGGACAGGGGTATGGCTACACCTTC. Translation: CASSEGQGYGYTF.

The chain has TRBV29-1 and TRBJ2-7; no clear D gene. The germline gives CDR1 SQVTM, CDR2 ANQGSEA. The germline V and J ends were trimmed by 4 bases and 0 bases, with 7 bases remaining between them. CDR3 size: 12 residues. This CDR3 reads CSVVYGSYEQYF. CDR3 coding DNA: TGCAGCGTTGTCTATGGCTCCTACGAGCAGTACTTC.

The chain couples TRBV5-1 to TRBJ2-6; TRBD2 agrees at 7 bases. The V segment lost 2 bases and the J segment 4 bases; nucleotides outside the gene matches: 6. The germline gives CDR1 SGHRS, CDR2 YFSETQ. The CDR3 consists of 16 residues. The CDR3 sequence is CASSFDGRQGANVLTF. CDR3 DNA: TGCGCCAGCAGCTTTGACGGGAGGCAAGGGGCCAACGTCCTGACTTTC.

The chain couples TRBV10-3 to TRBJ1-1; 8 bases agree with TRBD1. CDR3 length: 17 residues. The germline CDR1 and CDR2 sequences are ENHRY and SYGVKD. The V and J ends lost 0 bases and 4 bases, in that order; junction bases with no gene match: 10. The CDR3 here is CAISESVLRDRSTEAFF. In nucleotides, the CDR3 is TGTGCCATCAGTGAGTCGGTATTAAGGGACAGGAGCACTGAAGCTTTCTTT.

The chain has TRBV9 and TRBJ2-3; D not resolved. From germline, CDR1 is SGDLS and CDR2 YYNGEE. V was cut by 6 bases and J by 1 base, with 9 bases left in between. The CDR3 extends over 13 amino acids. In DNA form, the CDR3 reads TGTGCCAGCACCCCCGGTGGCACAGATACGCAGTATTTT. The encoded protein is CASTPGGTDTQYF.

The J gene is TRBJ2-7, the V gene TRBV10-3; TRBD1 might be the D (5 bases). Germline loops: CDR1 ENHRY, CDR2 SYGVKD. The CDR3 has 12 residues. Trimming took 9 bases from V and 3 from J, leaving 12 bases between them. The CDR3 DNA reads as TGTGCCATAAGAACAGGTGGCTACGAGCAGTACTTC. Amino acids: CAIRTGGYEQYF.

The rearrangement joins TRBV4-1 to TRBJ2-3; D perhaps matches TRBD1 (6 bases). The CDR3 extends over 15 amino acids. Trimming removed 1 base from V and 2 bases from J, with 10 bases in between. Per the germline V gene, CDR1 is MGHRA and CDR2 is YSYEKL. The CDR3 sequence is CASSQVRQVTDTQYF. The DNA for the CDR3 is TGCGCCAGCAGCCAAGTCCGACAGGTCACAGATACGCAGTATTTT.

The chain combines TRBV7-9 with TRBJ2-5; 11 bases line up with TRBD2. Looked up from germline, CDR1 is SEHNR and CDR2 is FQNEAQ (reference sequence). The CDR3 contains 14 residues. V dropped 5 bases and J dropped 5; count of bases not matched to a gene: 4. CDR3 region: CASSGSGGEETQYF. CDR3 nucleotide sequence: TGTGCCAGCAGCGGTAGCGGGGGGGAGGAGACCCAGTACTTC.

This clone was seen once. The genes are TRBV5-8 and TRBJ2-1; 9 bases align to TRBD1. The trim removed 2 bases at V and 8 bases at J, leaving 5 bases unmatched. Per the germline V gene, CDR1 is SGHTS and CDR2 is YDEGEE. This CDR3 has 14 amino acids. Written as DNA, the CDR3 is TGTGCCAGCAGCTTCCGGGACAGGGACCATGAGCAGTTCTTC. It is translated as CASSFRDRDHEQFF.

This chain connects TRBV6-5 to TRBJ2-1; D ambiguous. Germline CDR1 reads MNHEY; CDR2 reads SVGAGI. Trimming took 6 bases from V and 7 from J, leaving 7 bases between them. The CDR3 extends over 11 amino acids. The CDR3 sequence is CASRLENEQFF. CDR3 bases: TGTGCCAGCAGACTTGAGAATGAGCAGTTCTTC.

The chain employs TRBV27 and TRBJ2-5; TRBD1 agrees at 7 bases. Trimming at V came to 0 bases and at J to 10 bases, leaving 11 bases not matched to a gene. CDR3 length equals 15 residues. The germline V gene encodes CDR1 MNHEY and CDR2 SMNVEV (reference sequence). CDR3 nucleotides: TGTGCCAGCAGTTTATCTTCTAGGGGGCGAGGGGACCAGTACTTC. This gives the protein CASSLSSRGRGDQYF.

This chain joins TRBV6-5 and TRBJ1-1, with 9 nucleotides matching TRBD1. The CDR3 spans 13 residues. Germline V gene data show CDR1 as MNHEY and CDR2 as SVGAGI. V trimming: 6 bases; J trimming: 5 bases; junction bases outside the gene matches: 4. CDR3 sequence reads: CASRKGQGTEAFF. Written as DNA, the CDR3 is TGTGCCAGCAGGAAGGGACAGGGTACTGAAGCTTTCTTT.

The CDR3 region is CASSSGTSGVQTQYF. The CDR3 DNA reads as TGTGCCAGCAGCTCAGGGACTAGCGGGGTACAGACCCAGTACTTC. V and J are TRBV6-5 and TRBJ2-5; TRBD2 matches at 13 bases. The length of the CDR3 is 15 residues. The trim removed 6 bases at V and 6 bases at J, leaving 7 bases unmatched. Per germline, CDR1 MNHEY and CDR2 SVGAGI.

In its sample, this clone was seen a few times. The same CDR3 arises from other DNA sequences in this sample as well. The chain combines TRBV29-1 with TRBJ2-7, with TRBD1 matching 7 bases. Trimming at V came to 6 bases and at J to 0 bases, leaving 5 bases not matched to a gene. This CDR3 spans 13 amino acids. CDR1 and CDR2 (germline): SQVTM, ANQGSEA. CDR3 sequence: CSVGTDTSYEQYF. The CDR3 nucleotides read TGCAGCGTCGGGACAGACACCTCCTACGAGCAGTACTTC.

This rearrangement joins TRBV27 to TRBJ2-3; D is possibly TRBD2 (7 bases). Trimming took 3 bases from V and 5 from J, leaving 15 bases between them. The CDR3 extends over 15 amino acids. The V gene's germline CDR1 is MNHEY and CDR2 SMNVEV (reference sequence). The CDR3 loop reads CASSLGGGQGDTQYF. For the CDR3, the DNA is TGTGCCAGCAGTTTGGGCGGGGGCCAGGGAGATACGCAGTATTTT.

The chain employs TRBV6-5 and TRBJ2-2; D ambiguous. CDR1 and CDR2 from the germline V gene are MNHEY and SVGAGI. The length of the CDR3 is 13 residues. The V end was cut by 4 bases, the J end by 3 bases, with 6 bases between. CDR3 sequence (DNA): TGTGCCAGCAGTTCCGGTTACACCGGGGAGCTGTTTTTT. It yields the protein CASSSGYTGELFF.

The chain combines TRBV6-5 with TRBJ1-3, with 9 bases matching TRBD1. J gave up 4 bases and V 6 bases, and 7 bases lay outside the gene matches. Germline values: CDR1 MNHEY, CDR2 SVGAGI. The CDR3 covers 15 residues. CDR3 amino acids: CASSRRTGAGNTIYF. CDR3 in DNA: TGTGCCAGCAGCCGGAGGACAGGGGCAGGAAACACCATATATTTT.

This clone occurred many times. J is TRBJ2-1 and V is TRBV15; D not resolved. Trimming pared 5 bases from V and 7 bases from J, leaving 12 bases between. Germline V gene lookup returns CDR1 LNHNV and CDR2 YYDKDF (reference sequence). The CDR3 runs 13 residues. The CDR3 DNA follows: TGTGCCACCAGCCAGTCCCGAACAAATGAGCAGTTCTTC. Its translation is CATSQSRTNEQFF.

The genes are TRBV27 and TRBJ2-1; possibly TRBD1 for D (6 bases). In germline, CDR1 is MNHEY, CDR2 SMNVEV (reference sequence). The V end lost 5 bases, the J end lost 5 bases, and 16 bases lay between the germline ends. This CDR3 has 15 amino acids. The CDR3 sequence: CASSLQGFGDNEQFF. The CDR3 DNA reads as TGTGCCAGCAGTCTTCAGGGGTTTGGGGACAATGAGCAGTTCTTC.

J is TRBJ2-3 and V is TRBV5-6, with D perhaps matching TRBD2 (6 bases). From germline, CDR1 is SGHDT and CDR2 YYEEEE. This CDR3 has 17 residues. Deletions cut 0 bases from V and 1 base from J, with 15 bases between. The CDR3 reads CASSLAAGLLGTDTQYF. Here the CDR3 DNA reads TGTGCCAGCAGCTTGGCGGCGGGGCTTTTGGGCACAGATACGCAGTATTTT.

The J gene is TRBJ2-1, the V gene TRBV18; 7 bases align to TRBD2. CDR1 is KGHSH and CDR2 is LQKENI in the germline V gene. With 0 bases clipped from V and 2 bases from J, the junction kept 1 base outside the gene matches. The CDR3 has 15 residues. The CDR3 DNA reads TGTGCCAGCTCACCACCGGGGGGGACCTACAATGAGCAGTTCTTC. Translating it yields CASSPPGGTYNEQFF.

The V gene is TRBV11-2, the J gene TRBJ1-2, with D hard to call. Germline CDR1 is SGHAT and CDR2 is FQNNGV. CDR3 size: 14 residues. Trimming cost V 3 bases and J 3 bases, with 11 bases left between them. CDR3 amino acids: CASSFTGLDYGYTF. The CDR3, as DNA: TGTGCCAGCAGCTTCACGGGATTGGACTATGGCTACACCTTC. Full variable domain (rest looked up from reference TRBV11-2 and TRBJ1-2): EAGVAQSPRYKIIEKRQSVAFWCNPISGHATLYWYQQILGQGPKLLIQFQNNGVVDDSQLPKDRFSAERLKGVDSTLKIQPAKLEDSAVYLCASSFTGLDYGYTFGSGTRLTVV.

V is TRBV7-3 and J is TRBJ1-5; a possible D gene is TRBD1 (6 bases). Germline assignment: CDR1 SGHTA and CDR2 FQGTGA. V was shortened by 2 bases and J by 4 bases, with 6 bases between the two germline ends. This CDR3 spans 13 amino acids. CDR3 in DNA: TGTGCCAGCAGCTTAGACAGGAATCAGCCCCAGCATTTT. Amino acid sequence: CASSLDRNQPQHF.

The chain employs TRBV25-1 and TRBJ2-1, with D possibly matching TRBD1 (6 bases). Trimming cost V 6 bases and J 15 bases, with 21 bases left between them. Germline V gene sequence: CDR1 MGHDK, CDR2 SYGVNS. This CDR3 region has 13 residues. CDR3 loop: CASSPRTGSGPFF. DNA of the CDR3: TGTGCCAGCAGCCCCCGAACAGGGAGTGGTCCGTTCTTC. Together with reference TRBV25-1 and TRBJ2-1, the CDR3 gives the full variable domain: EADIYQTPRYLVIGTGKKITLECSQTMGHDKMYWYQQDPGMELHLIHYSYGVNSTEKGDLSSESTVSRIRTEHFPLTLESARPSHTSQYLCASSPRTGSGPFFGPGTRLTVL.

This clone was counted only a few times. V and J are TRBV30 and TRBJ2-3; 13 bases agree with TRBD2. V lost 1 base, J lost 0 bases, and 7 bases stayed unmatched. The CDR3 extends over 18 amino acids. Germline CDR1 is GTSNPN and CDR2 is SVGIG (reference sequence). The CDR3 sequence: CAWSAGLAGTTSTDTQYF. CDR3 in DNA: TGTGCCTGGAGTGCGGGACTAGCGGGGACTACTAGCACAGATACGCAGTATTTT.

V usage is TRBV5-1 and J usage is TRBJ2-3, with 10 bases that match TRBD2. Trimming cost V 6 bases and J 3 bases; bases outside gene matches: 4. CDR3 size: 14 residues. CDR1 and CDR2 (germline): SGHRS, YFSETQ. Written as DNA, the CDR3 is TGCGCCAGCACTAAGACTAGCGGGACAGATACGCAGTATTTT. Translated, it gives CASTKTSGTDTQYF.

CDR3 coding DNA: TGTGCCAGCAGCGTAGGCCCGGGACAGGGCTTCGAGCAGTACTTC. Its translation is CASSVGPGQGFEQYF. The chain has TRBV11-2 and TRBJ2-7; 9 bases line up with TRBD1. CDR1 is SGHAT and CDR2 is FQNNGV in the germline V gene. CDR3 length equals 15 residues. The trim removed 5 bases at V and 6 bases at J, leaving 11 bases unmatched. Using reference TRBV11-2 and TRBJ2-7 for the parts outside the CDR3, the full variable domain is EAGVAQSPRYKIIEKRQSVAFWCNPISGHATLYWYQQILGQGPKLLIQFQNNGVVDDSQLPKDRFSAERLKGVDSTLKIQPAKLEDSAVYLCASSVGPGQGFEQYFGPGTRLTVT.

The DNA for the CDR3 is TGTGCCAGCAGCGTAGCTTCTGGACAGGGGGCACACTATGGCTACACCTTC. This codes for CASSVASGQGAHYGYTF. The rearrangement uses TRBV9 and TRBJ1-2; 11 positions agree with TRBD1. Germline values: CDR1 SGDLS, CDR2 YYNGEE. The CDR3 spans 17 residues. J was trimmed by 3 bases and V by 0 bases; bases with no gene match: 7.

This chain links TRBV4-2 with TRBJ2-5; TRBD1 is a possible D gene (5 bases). Germline lookup yields CDR1 LGHNA and CDR2 YNFKEQ. V lost 4 bases and J lost 7, with 13 bases in between. The length of the CDR3 is 13 residues. CDR3: CASSRGYDVTQYF. CDR3 sequence (DNA): TGTGCCAGCAGCCGGGGCTACGACGTGACCCAGTACTTC.